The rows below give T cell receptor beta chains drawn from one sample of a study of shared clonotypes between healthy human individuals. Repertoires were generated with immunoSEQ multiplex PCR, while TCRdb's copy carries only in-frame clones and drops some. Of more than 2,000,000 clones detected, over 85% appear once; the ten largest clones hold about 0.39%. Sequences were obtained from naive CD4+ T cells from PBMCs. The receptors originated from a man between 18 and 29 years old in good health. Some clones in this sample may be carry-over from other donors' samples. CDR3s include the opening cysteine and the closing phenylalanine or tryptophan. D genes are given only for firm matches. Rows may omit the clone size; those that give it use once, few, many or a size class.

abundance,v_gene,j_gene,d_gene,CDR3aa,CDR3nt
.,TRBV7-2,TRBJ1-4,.,CASSPQSATNEKLFF,TGTGCCAGCAGCCCGCAAAGCGCAACTAATGAAAAACTGTTTTTT
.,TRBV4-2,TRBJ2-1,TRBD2,CASNRLAGGTDEQFF,TGTGCCAGCAACAGACTAGCGGGAGGGACAGATGAGCAGTTCTTC
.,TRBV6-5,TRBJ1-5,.,CASSPRGGPGQPQHF,TGTGCCAGCAGTCCGAGGGGGGGGCCCGGTCAGCCCCAGCATTTT
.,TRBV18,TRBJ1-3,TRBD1,CASLRQGTGNTIYF,TGTGCCAGCCTAAGACAGGGTACTGGAAACACCATATATTTT
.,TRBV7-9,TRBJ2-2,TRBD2,CASSLPQAGVAPGELFF,TGTGCCAGCAGCTTACCTCAGGCGGGAGTAGCCCCCGGGGAGCTGTTTTTT
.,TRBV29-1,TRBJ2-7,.,CSVGWDGRTDEQYF,TGCAGCGTGGGATGGGACGGACGAACTGACGAGCAGTACTTC
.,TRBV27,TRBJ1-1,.,CASSLWGSDTEAFF,TGTGCCAGCAGTTTATGGGGATCTGACACTGAAGCTTTCTTT
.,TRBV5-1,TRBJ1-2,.,CASTDVLGYGYTF,TGCGCCAGCACCGACGTACTAGGCTATGGCTACACCTTC
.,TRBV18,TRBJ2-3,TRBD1,CASSPTGTATSTDTQYF,TGTGCCAGCTCACCTACCGGGACAGCAACTAGCACAGATACGCAGTATTTT
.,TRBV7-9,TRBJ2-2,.,CASSLGELFF,TGTGCCAGCAGCTTGGGGGAGCTGTTTTTT
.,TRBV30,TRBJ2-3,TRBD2,CAWARGGTDTQYF,TGTGCCTGGGCCCGCGGGGGGACAGATACGCAGTATTTT
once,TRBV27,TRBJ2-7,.,CASSLSSFSYEQYF,TGTGCCAGCAGTTTATCGAGTTTCTCCTACGAGCAGTACTTC
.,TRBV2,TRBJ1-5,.,CASSARGEAQHF,TGTGCCAGCAGTGCCCGCGGGGAGGCCCAGCATTTT
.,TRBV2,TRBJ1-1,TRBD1,CASRGGQTNTEAFF,TGTGCCAGCAGGGGGGGACAGACGAACACTGAAGCTTTCTTT
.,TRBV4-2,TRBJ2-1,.,CASSSSQSRGQFF,TGTGCCAGCAGCTCCTCCCAGTCCCGGGGGCAGTTCTTC
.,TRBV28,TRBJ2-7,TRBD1,CASSFRQGVGYEQYF,TGTGCCAGCAGTTTCAGACAGGGGGTAGGCTACGAGCAGTACTTC
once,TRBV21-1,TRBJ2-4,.,CASSQGQGRDIQYF,TGTGCCAGCAGCCAAGGACAGGGTCGGGACATTCAGTACTTC